The rows below give T cell receptor beta chains drawn from one sample of a study of T cell responses to AZD1222 COVID-19 vaccine. Profiled with immunoSEQ multiplex PCR; TCRdb holds only in-frame clones, not every one. Of about 160,000 clones detected, approximately 90% appear once; the ten largest clones hold about 4.5%. The source was peripheral blood, collected 28 days after the second AZD1222 dose. The receptor source for this set is an adult who received the AZD1222 COVID-19 vaccine. Each CDR3 is given with its conserved first and last residue. Each record gives: clone size, D gene, V gene, J gene, CDR3 protein, CDR3 DNA. A D gene is named only where the DNA matches it firmly. Not every row has a clone size; where given, it reads once, few, many or a size class.

>.|.|TRBV6-5|TRBJ2-3
CASYRVTTDTQYF
TGTGCCAGCTACAGGGTTACCACAGATACGCAGTATTTT
>.|TRBD1|TRBV10-3|TRBJ2-5
CAISGDRAKETQYF
TGTGCCATCAGTGGGGACAGGGCGAAAGAGACCCAGTACTTC
>.|.|TRBV4-2|TRBJ1-5
CASSPQVVSNQPQHF
TGTGCCAGCAGCCCCCAAGTAGTTAGCAATCAGCCCCAGCATTTT
>.|.|TRBV6-5|TRBJ1-6
CASSRDSTSPLHF
TGTGCCAGCAGCAGGGACTCAACTTCACCCCTCCACTTT
>.|.|TRBV30|TRBJ1-5
CAWSPGSNQPQHF
TGTGCCTGGAGTCCTGGGAGCAATCAGCCCCAGCATTTT
>few|.|TRBV12-3/TRBV12-4|TRBJ1-1
CASSYGSGVAFF
TGTGCCAGCAGTTATGGATCAGGGGTGGCTTTCTTT
>.|.|TRBV15|TRBJ1-5
CATSTNSNQPQHF
TGTGCCACCAGCACTAATAGCAATCAGCCCCAGCATTTT
>.|TRBD1|TRBV7-9|TRBJ2-1
CASSRQGGYNEQFF
TGTGCCAGCAGCCGACAGGGGGGATACAATGAGCAGTTCTTC
>.|.|TRBV4-2|TRBJ2-7
CASSQDRTSLRYEQYF
TGTGCCAGCAGCCAAGATCGTACTAGTTTAAGATACGAGCAGTACTTC
>few|.|TRBV2|TRBJ1-2
CASSGGTNLYRGYTF
TGTGCCAGCAGTGGAGGAACAAATCTCTACCGCGGCTACACCTTC
>.|TRBD1|TRBV29-1|TRBJ1-1
CSVRQGRTEAFF
TGCAGCGTACGACAGGGGAGAACTGAAGCTTTCTTT
>.|.|TRBV28|TRBJ1-5
CASSFGQVGGSTQHF
TGTGCCAGCAGTTTCGGTCAGGTCGGGGGAAGTACCCAGCATTTT
>.|.|TRBV4-2|TRBJ2-7
CASSQDLYAGEQYF
TGTGCCAGCAGCCAAGACCTTTATGCCGGGGAGCAGTACTTC
>.|.|TRBV2|TRBJ1-6
CASSGDYSPLHF
TGTGCCAGCAGTGGGGACTATTCACCCCTCCACTTT
>.|.|TRBV4-1|TRBJ2-5
CASSQDNMGRTHEETQYF
TGCGCCAGCAGCCAAGATAATATGGGCAGGACTCACGAAGAGACCCAGTACTTC
>.|.|TRBV15|TRBJ2-5
CATSSRPEETQYF
TGTGCCACCAGCAGTCGGCCGGAGGAGACCCAGTACTTC
>.|TRBD1|TRBV3-1/TRBV3-2|TRBJ1-2
CASSLLRDRDYGYTF
TGTGCCAGCAGTCTCCTCCGGGACAGGGACTATGGCTACACCTTC
>.|.|TRBV20-1|TRBJ1-2
CSAGRGYGYTF
TGCAGTGCTGGCAGGGGCTATGGCTACACCTTC
>.|.|TRBV6-4|TRBJ2-2
CASSEGSPGQNTGELFF
TGTGCCAGCAGTGAAGGATCCCCGGGCCAAAACACCGGGGAGCTGTTTTTT
>.|.|TRBV5-1|TRBJ1-1
CASSLAEDTEAFF
TGCGCCAGCAGCTTGGCCGAGGACACTGAAGCTTTCTTT